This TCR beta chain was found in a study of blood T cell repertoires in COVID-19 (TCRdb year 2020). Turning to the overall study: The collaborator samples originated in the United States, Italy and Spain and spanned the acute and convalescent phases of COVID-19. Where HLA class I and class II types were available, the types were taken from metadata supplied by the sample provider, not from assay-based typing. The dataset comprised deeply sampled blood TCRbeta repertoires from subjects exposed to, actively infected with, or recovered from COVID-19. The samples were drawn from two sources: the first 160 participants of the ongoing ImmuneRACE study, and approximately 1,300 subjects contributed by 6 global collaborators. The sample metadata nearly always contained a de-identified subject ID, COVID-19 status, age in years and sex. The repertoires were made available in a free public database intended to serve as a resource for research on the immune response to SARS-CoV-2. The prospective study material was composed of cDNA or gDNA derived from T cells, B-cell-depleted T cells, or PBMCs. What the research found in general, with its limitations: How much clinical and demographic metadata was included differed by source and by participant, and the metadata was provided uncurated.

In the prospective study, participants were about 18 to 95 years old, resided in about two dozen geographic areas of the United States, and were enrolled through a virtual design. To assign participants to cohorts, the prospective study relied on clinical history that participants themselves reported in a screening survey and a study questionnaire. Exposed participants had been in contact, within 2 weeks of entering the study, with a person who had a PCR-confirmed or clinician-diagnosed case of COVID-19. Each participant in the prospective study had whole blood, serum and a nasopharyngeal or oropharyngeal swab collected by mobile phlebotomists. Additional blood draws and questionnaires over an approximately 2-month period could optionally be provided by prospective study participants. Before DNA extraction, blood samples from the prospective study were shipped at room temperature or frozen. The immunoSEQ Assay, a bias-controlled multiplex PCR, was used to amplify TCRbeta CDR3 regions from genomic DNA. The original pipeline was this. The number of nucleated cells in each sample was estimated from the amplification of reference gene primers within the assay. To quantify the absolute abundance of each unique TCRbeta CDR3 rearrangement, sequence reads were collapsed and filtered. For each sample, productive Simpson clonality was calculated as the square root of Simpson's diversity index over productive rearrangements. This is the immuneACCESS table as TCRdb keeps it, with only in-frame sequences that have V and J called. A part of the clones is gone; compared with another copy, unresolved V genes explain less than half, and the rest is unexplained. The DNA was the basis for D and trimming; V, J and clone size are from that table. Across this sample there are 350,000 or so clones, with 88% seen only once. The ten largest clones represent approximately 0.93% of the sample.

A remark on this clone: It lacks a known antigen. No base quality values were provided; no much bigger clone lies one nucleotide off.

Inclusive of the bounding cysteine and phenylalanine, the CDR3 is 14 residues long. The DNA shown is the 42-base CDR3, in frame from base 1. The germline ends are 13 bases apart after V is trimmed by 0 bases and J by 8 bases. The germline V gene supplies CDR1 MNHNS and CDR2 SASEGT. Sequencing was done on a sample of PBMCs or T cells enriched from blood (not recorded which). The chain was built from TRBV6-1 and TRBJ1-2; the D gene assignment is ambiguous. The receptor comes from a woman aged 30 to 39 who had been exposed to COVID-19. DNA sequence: TGTGCCAGCAGTGAAGCGCCGGGGTTGGGAGGCTACACCTTC. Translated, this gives CASSEAPGLGGYTF.